These 17 T cell receptor beta chains were sequenced from one sample in a study of T cell responses to AZD1222 COVID-19 vaccine. Profiled with immunoSEQ multiplex PCR; TCRdb holds only in-frame clones, not every one. The repertoire has 120,000 to 150,000 clones, around nine tenths of them found once; the top ten carry about 4.6%. The sequenced sample was peripheral blood, obtained on day 0 of AZD1222 vaccination. All receptors come from an adult in good health.

This clone appeared once. The chain is built from TRBV28 and TRBJ1-3; TRBD1 aligns across 7 bases. Germline V gene data show CDR1 as MDHEN and CDR2 as SYDVKM. The CDR3 covers 13 residues. Unmatched junction bases numbered 4, after V lost 3 bases and J lost 8 bases. For the CDR3, the DNA is TGTGCCAGCAGTTTGAAGGGGGCGGACACCATATATTTT. Its protein is CASSLKGADTIYF.

The V and J genes are TRBV27 and TRBJ1-2; 9 bases are shared with TRBD1. This CDR3 has 14 amino acids. The V gene end was trimmed by 4 bases and the J gene end by 4 bases; junction bases not matched to a gene: 4. Germline-derived CDR1 and CDR2 are MNHEY and SMNVEV (reference sequence). For the CDR3, the DNA is TGTGCCAGCAGTTCAACGACAGGGGGCTATGGCTACACCTTC. This translates into CASSSTTGGYGYTF.

The chain links TRBV6-5 to TRBJ2-1; 12 bases line up with TRBD2. CDR3 size: 15 residues. With V trimmed by 6 bases and J by 5 bases, 5 bases remained unmatched. Germline CDR1 is MNHEY and CDR2 is SVGAGI. CDR3 protein: CASRPLAGGNNEQFF. DNA for the CDR3: TGTGCCAGCAGGCCTCTAGCGGGAGGGAACAATGAGCAGTTCTTC.

The V call is TRBV3-1 (or the pseudogene TRBV3-2), the J call TRBJ1-4; D remains ambiguous. V dropped 2 bases and J dropped 8 bases, with 15 bases sitting between them. The CDR3 is made up of 15 amino acids. Germline CDR1 and CDR2: LGHDT and YNNKEL (reference sequence). CDR3 in DNA: TGTGCCAGCAGCCAATGGATGGTGGCGACCGAAAAACTGTTTTTT. As protein: CASSQWMVATEKLFF.

The chain is built from TRBV3-1 (or the pseudogene TRBV3-2) and TRBJ2-4; TRBD2 matches at 13 bases. Germline V CDR1 and CDR2: LGHDT, YNNKEL (reference sequence). The CDR3 is 19 amino acids. The J segment lost 2 bases and the V segment lost 0 bases, leaving 7 bases of the junction unmatched. The CDR3 DNA sequence: TGTGCCAGCAGCCAAGAGATTACGGGACTAGCGGGGACCAAAAACATTCAGTACTTC. It translates to CASSQEITGLAGTKNIQYF.

This clone was seen just once. V usage is TRBV9 and J usage is TRBJ2-3, with D unresolved. The CDR3 length is 15 residues. Germline V CDR1 and CDR2: SGDLS, YYNGEE. The V and J ends lost 4 bases and 0 bases respectively, with 12 bases between them. The DNA of the CDR3 is TGTGCCAGCAGCCCCGTCAGTACCAGCACAGATACGCAGTATTTT. As protein: CASSPVSTSTDTQYF.

This chain joins TRBV20-1 and TRBJ2-7; tentative D call: TRBD2 (5 bases). Looked up from germline, CDR1 is DFQATT and CDR2 is SNEGSKA (reference sequence). V shed 3 bases and J shed 7 bases, with 7 bases lying between them. The CDR3 extends over 10 amino acids. The CDR3: CSASRREQYF. CDR3 in DNA: TGCAGTGCTAGTCGGAGGGAGCAGTACTTC.

The chain recombines TRBV28 with TRBJ2-5; 12 positions agree with TRBD2. The CDR3 spans 14 residues. The V segment lost 4 bases and the J segment 3 bases; nucleotides outside the gene matches: 0. Germline V gene data show CDR1 as MDHEN and CDR2 as SYDVKM. The CDR3 nucleotides read TGTGCCAGCAGTTGGACTAGCGGGGAAGAGACCCAGTACTTC. Translated, it gives CASSWTSGEETQYF.

Comments on this clone: Other DNA variants within this sample encode the same CDR3. The rearrangement joins TRBV28 to TRBJ2-5; D call uncertain. The CDR3 has 11 amino acids. Trimming cost V 4 bases and J 5 bases, with 5 bases left between them. Germline lookup yields CDR1 MDHEN and CDR2 SYDVKM. The CDR3 nucleotides are TGTGCCAGCAGTTCCCGGGAGACCCAGTACTTC. This translates into CASSSRETQYF.

The chain carries TRBV19 and TRBJ1-5, with 9 bases matching TRBD1. The V gene's germline CDR1 is LNHDA and CDR2 SQIVND (reference sequence). The length of the CDR3 is 13 residues. V shed 7 bases, J shed 9 bases, and the junction held 7 bases outside the gene matches. The CDR3 coding sequence is TGTGCCAGTAACAACAGGGGGCAACGGCCCCAGCATTTT. This sequence encodes CASNNRGQRPQHF. Together with reference TRBV19 and TRBJ1-5, the CDR3 gives the full variable domain: DGGITQSPKYLFRKEGQNVTLSCEQNLNHDAMYWYRQDPGQGLRLIYYSQIVNDFQKGDIAEGYSVSREKKESFPLTVTSAQKNPTAFYLCASNNRGQRPQHFGDGTRLSIL.

The rearrangement uses TRBV7-6 and TRBJ1-3; the D is unclear. CDR1 and CDR2 (germline): SGHVS, FNYEAQ. The CDR3 covers 15 residues. With 1 base removed from V and 0 bases from J, the gap between germline ends came to 7 bases. The CDR3 region has the DNA TGTGCCAGCAGCTTAGGACCGAGCTCTGGAAACACCATATATTTT. Translation: CASSLGPSSGNTIYF.

This chain joins TRBV2 and TRBJ2-4; D is unclear. The germline V gene encodes CDR1 SNHLY and CDR2 FYNNEI. Trimming shortened V by 9 bases and J by 6 bases, and 18 bases separated the two germline ends. The CDR3 loop spans 14 amino acids. The CDR3 reads CARGKLGIGNIQYF. In nucleotides, the CDR3 is TGTGCCAGGGGTAAATTAGGGATAGGAAACATTCAGTACTTC.

V gene TRBV2 combines with J gene TRBJ1-5; D is ambiguous. CDR1 and CDR2 (germline): SNHLY, FYNNEI. The ends were cut back, 5 bases at V and 4 bases at J, with 3 bases in the middle. The CDR3 is 11 amino acids. The CDR3 is CASSNNQPQHF. The DNA for the CDR3 is TGTGCCAGCAGTAATAATCAGCCCCAGCATTTT.

V usage is TRBV27 and J usage is TRBJ2-1; D call uncertain. Trimming stripped 3 bases from V and 5 bases from J, with 20 bases between. There are 17 residues in the CDR3. Germline assignment: CDR1 MNHEY and CDR2 SMNVEV (reference sequence). This CDR3 is CASSFGGWAGLNNEQFF. Here the CDR3 DNA reads TGTGCCAGCAGTTTTGGCGGCTGGGCAGGCCTCAACAATGAGCAGTTCTTC.

The chain combines TRBV28 with TRBJ2-1; TRBD2 agrees at 10 bases. J gave up 1 base and V 5 bases, and 8 bases lay outside the gene matches. Germline lookup yields CDR1 MDHEN and CDR2 SYDVKM. The CDR3 loop spans 17 amino acids. CDR3 in amino acids: CASSRLQLAGSYNEQFF. CDR3 nucleotides: TGTGCCAGCAGTCGATTACAACTAGCGGGGTCCTACAATGAGCAGTTCTTC.

This sequence joins TRBV5-6 and TRBJ2-2, with TRBD2 matching over 14 bases. Germline V lookup: CDR1 SGHDT, CDR2 YYEEEE. V trimming: 4 bases; J trimming: 6 bases; junction bases outside the gene matches: 14. This CDR3 is built from 19 residues. This CDR3 is CASSKPGLAGARGPGELFF. In DNA form, the CDR3 reads TGTGCCAGCAGCAAACCGGGACTAGCGGGAGCGAGGGGACCCGGGGAGCTGTTTTTT.

The V and J genes are TRBV2 and TRBJ2-2; D possibly corresponds to TRBD2 (6 bases). V was cut by 10 bases and J by 0 bases, with 12 bases left in between. The germline V gene encodes CDR1 SNHLY and CDR2 FYNNEI. The CDR3 runs to 14 residues. The CDR3 nucleotides are TGTGCCACCCACAGACTAGCGAACACCGGGGAGCTGTTTTTT. The encoded protein is CATHRLANTGELFF.